This TCR beta chain was recorded in a study of siplizumab effects on memory and regulatory T cells. General observations from the study: Roughly 80-97% of proliferating CD4+ or CD8+ clones lacked an assignable naive or memory phenotype. Siplizumab brought about a significant reduction in alloreactive sequences traceable to unstimulated CD4+ memory cells. Few alloreactive clones mapped to unstimulated subsets.

TCRdb's table, derived via immunoSEQ multiplex PCR, lists solely in-frame clones and lacks some. This sample yields under 150,000 clones, of which approximately 94% are seen a single time; roughly 1.5% belongs to the top ten. The V gene's germline CDR1 is LNHNV and CDR2 YYDKDF (reference sequence). The ends were cut back, 0 bases at V and 4 bases at J, with 14 bases in the middle. The CDR3 extends over 16 amino acids. Comment on this clone: The antigen is not known.

This TCR came from a human donor in good health. This chain uses TRBV15 with TRBJ2-3; either TRBD1 or TRBD2 may fit D (5 bases each). The specimen was non-Treg CD4+ T cells sorted from blood. The CDR3 coding sequence is TGTGCCACCAGCAGAGATGGGCAGGGAGCATCAGATACGCAGTATTTT. It yields the protein CATSRDGQGASDTQYF.